This is a list of T cell receptor beta chains from one sample in a study of cytomegalovirus exposure and HLA in healthy donors. Generated by immunoSEQ multiplex PCR, the TCRdb table keeps only in-frame clones and is missing some. Altogether roughly 90,000 clones are present, more than 80% being singletons, with the ten largest covering about 2.5%. Input material: PBMCs. The receptors were gathered from a man younger than 35 in good health and CMV-seronegative. Both conserved end residues are part of each CDR3. A D gene is named only where the DNA matches it firmly. Only part of the rows carry a size: once, few, many, or a class if the clone is expanded.

V	size	D	J	DNA	CDR3
TRBV5-1	-	TRBD2	TRBJ2-5	TGCGCCAGCAGCTTGCGGGGACTAGCGGGAGAGGAGACCCAGTACTTC	CASSLRGLAGEETQYF
TRBV29-1	-	TRBD2	TRBJ2-1	TGCAGCGTTGAAGACCATCTCTTTAGCGGGAGGGCCCTTGGGAATGAGCAGTTCTTC	CSVEDHLFSGRALGNEQFF
TRBV28	-	TRBD1	TRBJ1-1	TGTGCCAGCAGTTTAAACAGGGGAAGGAGAGGGAACACTGAAGCTTTCTTT	CASSLNRGRRGNTEAFF
TRBV4-2	-	-	TRBJ1-2	TGTGCCAGCAGCCGGATGGACACCTATGGCTACACCTTC	CASSRMDTYGYTF
TRBV30	-	-	TRBJ2-7	TGTGCCTGGAGTGTACGAGGGATCATCTACGAGCAGTACTTC	CAWSVRGIIYEQYF
TRBV4-1	-	-	TRBJ2-5	TGCGCCAGCAGCCAAGAAAACCTCCGGGGAGCCCAGTACTTC	CASSQENLRGAQYF
TRBV30	-	-	TRBJ1-1	TGTGCCTGGTCCACAAGTAACACTGAAGCTTTCTTT	CAWSTSNTEAFF
TRBV27	-	-	TRBJ2-5	TGTGCCAGCAGCCCTTCCCCAACTCAAGAGACCCAGTACTTC	CASSPSPTQETQYF
TRBV2	-	TRBD1	TRBJ2-4	TGTGCCAGCAGTGAAGCGGGGGACAGGGCGGGTGGCATTCAGTACTTC	CASSEAGDRAGGIQYF
TRBV6-5	-	-	TRBJ1-1	TGTGCCAGCAGTTACTCGAGCCCCGCTGAAGCTTTCTTT	CASSYSSPAEAFF
TRBV5-8	-	TRBD2	TRBJ2-3	TGTGCCAGCAGCCGCCTAGGGACTAGCGGGAGCCCAGATACGCAGTATTTT	CASSRLGTSGSPDTQYF
TRBV6-1	-	-	TRBJ1-1	TGTGCCAGCAGTGAAAGGGGACATCCATTGAACACTGAAGCTTTCTTT	CASSERGHPLNTEAFF
TRBV4-3	-	-	TRBJ1-3	TGCGCCAGCAGCCAAGAACTCAGCCTCGACAGCACCTCTGGAAACACCATATATTTT	CASSQELSLDSTSGNTIYF
TRBV15	-	-	TRBJ2-7	TGTGCCACCAGCAGAGGGGGTTCCGGGACTGGGTACGAGCAGTACTTC	CATSRGGSGTGYEQYF
TRBV27	-	-	TRBJ2-7	TGTGCCAGCAGGAAGGCGGGACCGATCTACGAGCAGTACTTC	CASRKAGPIYEQYF
TRBV7-2	-	-	TRBJ1-1	TGTGCCAGCACCCGTCCCAGGCAACCTGAAGCTTTCTTT	CASTRPRQPEAFF
TRBV29-1	-	TRBD1	TRBJ2-1	TGCAGCGTAAACAGGGGATTGGGTTGGAATGAGCAGTTCTTC	CSVNRGLGWNEQFF
TRBV7-9	-	-	TRBJ1-2	TGTGCCAGCAGCTTACGGGACATGAGGGGCTACACCTTC	CASSLRDMRGYTF
TRBV9	-	TRBD2	TRBJ2-7	TGTGCCAGCAAGCGTCTAGCGGGAGGTTCCGGGAAATACGAGCAGTACTTC	CASKRLAGGSGKYEQYF
TRBV27	-	-	TRBJ2-2	TGTGCCACAGCACCCCGCGGGGATTCGGCCGGGGAGCTGTTTTTT	CATAPRGDSAGELFF
TRBV28	-	TRBD1	TRBJ2-7	TGTGCCAGCAGCTCGACAGGGGGTATCTCCTACGAGCAGTACTTC	CASSSTGGISYEQYF
TRBV14	few	-	TRBJ2-1	TGTGCCAGCAGCCAAGACTGGAGCCTCGTTCACAATGAGCAGTTCTTC	CASSQDWSLVHNEQFF
TRBV28	-	TRBD1	TRBJ1-5	TGTGCCAGCAGTCCCATGACAGGGCGGGACAATCAGCCCCAGCATTTT	CASSPMTGRDNQPQHF
TRBV19	-	-	TRBJ1-2	TGTGCCAGTAGTGAACGGGGGGGGGCGAGAGGCTACACCTTC	CASSERGGARGYTF
TRBV6-6	-	-	TRBJ2-1	TGTGCCAGCAGTTCCCGCGGCGGATACTACAATGAGCAGTTCTTC	CASSSRGGYYNEQFF
TRBV7-9	-	TRBD2	TRBJ2-5	TGTGCCAGCAGCCCCCGGGAGGGATGGCAAGAGACCCAGTACTTC	CASSPREGWQETQYF
TRBV7-2	once	TRBD1	TRBJ2-7	TGTGCCAGCAGCAAAATGACAGGGAGCTCCTACGAGCAGTACTTC	CASSKMTGSSYEQYF
TRBV29-1	-	-	TRBJ2-2	TGCAGCGTTGGAGGGGGGGTGAGCACCGGGGAGCTGTTTTTT	CSVGGGVSTGELFF
TRBV30	few	-	TRBJ2-7	TGTGCCTGGAGCCAGGGGCAGACATACGAGCAGTACTTC	CAWSQGQTYEQYF
TRBV28	-	TRBD1	TRBJ1-1	TGTGCCAGCACCTATAGGACAGGGGGGAACACTGAAGCTTTCTTT	CASTYRTGGNTEAFF
TRBV28	-	-	TRBJ2-7	TGTGCCAGCAGTTTTAGGGAGGAACCCCCTACGAAGCAGTACTTC	CASSFREEPPTKQYF
TRBV12-2	-	-	TRBJ2-7	TGTGCAAGTCCCGTGGAGGGGGCGCAGGGCTACGAGCAGTACTTC	CASPVEGAQGYEQYF
TRBV30	-	-	TRBJ2-2	TGTGCCTGGAGAGATCTTAGCGGTGCGAACACCGGGGAGCTGTTTTTT	CAWRDLSGANTGELFF
TRBV12-5	-	TRBD1	TRBJ2-5	TGTGCTAGTGGTTTGGTACTAGGACAGGGAAGGGAGACCCAGTACTTC	CASGLVLGQGRETQYF
TRBV9	-	TRBD2	TRBJ2-7	TGTGCCAGCAGCGTAGAGTCGGCTAGCGGAACCTACGAGCAGTACTTC	CASSVESASGTYEQYF
TRBV27	once	TRBD2	TRBJ2-7	TGTGCCAGCAAAAAGTTTCTTGCCCTCCTCGGGCTAGCGGGAGACTACGAGCAGTACTTC	CASKKFLALLGLAGDYEQYF
TRBV2	-	TRBD1	TRBJ2-7	TGTGCCAGCAGAGAGGGACAGGGTCCCGATTCCTACGAGCAGTACTTC	CASREGQGPDSYEQYF
TRBV29-1	-	TRBD1	TRBJ2-7	TGCAGCTTCCGGACAGGGCCCTACGAGCAGTACTTC	CSFRTGPYEQYF
TRBV15	-	-	TRBJ1-4	TGTGCCACCAGCAGAGGACAGGCATCAGAAAAACTGTTTTTT	CATSRGQASEKLFF
TRBV28	-	-	TRBJ1-2	TGTGCCAGCAGTTCTGAGATCTATGGCTACACCTTC	CASSSEIYGYTF
TRBV28	-	TRBD2	TRBJ2-3	TGTAGTTGTCGGGGCGGGAGGAGGGCAGATACGCAGTATTTT	CSCRGGRRADTQYF
TRBV6-6	-	-	TRBJ2-7	TGTGCCAGCAGTTACTCGATTAGTACCGAGCAGTACTTC	CASSYSISTEQYF
TRBV2	few	TRBD1	TRBJ2-7	TGTGCCAGCAGTGCGGGGCAGGGGGCGCAGGACGAGCAGTACTTC	CASSAGQGAQDEQYF
TRBV7-9	-	-	TRBJ1-5	TGTGCCAGCAGCTTAGCGACAGGCAATCAGCCCCAGCATTTT	CASSLATGNQPQHF
TRBV7-9	-	TRBD1	TRBJ1-3	TGTGCCAGCAGCTTTATTGGGACAGCGGATGGAAACACCATATATTTT	CASSFIGTADGNTIYF
TRBV30	-	-	TRBJ1-6	TGTGCCTGGAGTGTACGTTCAGTGGCCCTCCACTTT	CAWSVRSVALHF